Listed below are T cell receptor beta chains from one sample, sequenced in a study of spatial heterogeneity in lung cancer. From the 5' RACE reads, TCRdb called clonotypes with MiXCR, one entry per CDR3 protein. The data contain over 90,000 distinct CDR3 sequences, approximately 8.2% of them seen just once; the ten biggest clones take up 6.9%. Sequenced material: PBMCs, taken at surgery. The receptors were gathered from a male donor with early-stage non-small cell lung cancer. Each CDR3 is given with its conserved first and last residue. Each record gives: D gene, clone size, V gene, J gene, CDR3 DNA, CDR3 protein. The D gene is left open where the match is weak. The size entry is marked missing in some rows and otherwise reads once, few, many or a size class.

>-|many|TRBV11-2|TRBJ1-1
TGTGCCAGCAGCTTGATGAACACTGAAGCTTTCTTT
CASSLMNTEAFF
>-|-|TRBV6-2/TRBV6-3|TRBJ2-7
TGTGCCAGCAGTAACCCAGGGGCCCAAGAGTACTTC
CASSNPGAQEYF
>-|few|TRBV5-6|TRBJ2-1
TGTGCCAGCAGCCCCCCCATGAGCCATGAGCAGTTCTTC
CASSPPMSHEQFF
>-|-|TRBV5-1|TRBJ2-1
TGCGCCAGCAGCCAGAATTCACTAGCCAATGAGCAGTTCTTC
CASSQNSLANEQFF
>TRBD2|-|TRBV6-5|TRBJ2-4
TGTGCCAGCACGAGCGGGGGGGCGGGAAACATTCAGTACTTC
CASTSGGAGNIQYF
>-|many|TRBV29-1|TRBJ1-5
TGCAGCGTTCTGGAAGGAAAAGGGGGGAATCAGCCCCAGCATTTT
CSVLEGKGGNQPQHF
>-|-|TRBV7-2|TRBJ1-3
TGTGCCAGCAGCTCAAGGACGGGCTCTGGAAACACCATATATTTT
CASSSRTGSGNTIYF
>-|few|TRBV20-1|TRBJ2-3
TGCAGTGCTAGAGGAGGGAAGGGGGATACGCAGTATTTT
CSARGGKGDTQYF
>TRBD2|many|TRBV30|TRBJ2-1
TGTGCCTGGAGACCTCCGGGACTACCCTTC
CAWRPPGLPF
>TRBD2|many|TRBV18|TRBJ2-3
TGTGCCAGCTCACCCTCGGGACTAGCGGGAGGGCTGGATACGCAGTATTTT
CASSPSGLAGGLDTQYF
>-|-|TRBV18|TRBJ2-5
TGTGCCAGCTCACCACGGCTGGGGAACCAAGAGACCCAGTACTTC
CASSPRLGNQETQYF
>TRBD1|many|TRBV29-1|TRBJ2-7
TGCAGCGTGATACAGGGGGCCTACGAGCAGTACTTC
CSVIQGAYEQYF
>-|many|TRBV7-2|TRBJ1-1
TGTGCCAGCAGCTTACCCAGGTCTGGCACTGAAGCTTTCTTT
CASSLPRSGTEAFF
>-|few|TRBV7-9|TRBJ1-1
TGTGCCAGCAGCCCCGACAGTAACACTGAAGCTTTCTTT
CASSPDSNTEAFF
>-|many|TRBV18|TRBJ1-5
TGTGCCAGCTCACCGGTAGAGGATCAGCCCCAGCATTTT
CASSPVEDQPQHF
>TRBD1|-|TRBV28|TRBJ1-3
TGTGCCAGCAGTCTCCCGGGACAGGGAGAGAAATCTGGAAACACCATATATTTT
CASSLPGQGEKSGNTIYF
>-|-|TRBV25-1|TRBJ2-7
TGTGCCAGCAGTGGCGGAGCTAGCCGTATGTTTCCCTTCTACGAGCAGTACTTC
CASSGGASRMFPFYEQYF
>-|few|TRBV6-2/TRBV6-3|TRBJ2-2
TGTGCCAGCAGTTACCCGACAGGTTCCAACACCGGGGAGCTGTTTTTT
CASSYPTGSNTGELFF
>TRBD2|many|TRBV19|TRBJ2-1
TGTGCCAGTAGTATCGGGGGGAGTCCCTACAATGAGCAGTTCTTC
CASSIGGSPYNEQFF
>TRBD1|few|TRBV24-1|TRBJ2-1
TGTGCCACCAGTCCTGCCGGAGGACAGGGGGATCTTGAGCAGTTCTTC
CATSPAGGQGDLEQFF
>TRBD2|-|TRBV20-1|TRBJ2-2
TGCAGTGCTAGAGTGCCTAGCGGGAGTGCCGGGGAGCTGTTTTTT
CSARVPSGSAGELFF
>-|many|TRBV11-3|TRBJ2-7
TGTGCCAGCAGCTTTAGGGCGGTGCAGTACTTC
CASSFRAVQYF
>-|many|TRBV2|TRBJ2-1
TGTGCCAGCAGGGCAACCTACAATGAGCAGTTCTTC
CASRATYNEQFF
>-|few|TRBV19|TRBJ1-1
TGTGCCAGTAGTATAGAACGGTTGGGAGCTTTCTTT
CASSIERLGAFF
>TRBD2|-|TRBV7-2|TRBJ2-3
TGTGCCAGCAGCTTCCGACGACTAGCCGATACGCAGTATTTT
CASSFRRLADTQYF
>-|-|TRBV5-1|TRBJ2-1
TGCGCCAGCAGCTTGGGCGGGCGGGCCGGACGGAATGAGCAGTTCTTC
CASSLGGRAGRNEQFF
>-|many|TRBV7-2|TRBJ2-5
TGTGCCAGCAGCTTGGCGGGACATCCGCAAGAGACCCAGTACTTC
CASSLAGHPQETQYF
>-|-|TRBV2|TRBJ2-2
TGTGCCAGCACGGGGGACGCCGGGGAGCTGTTTTTT
CASTGDAGELFF
>TRBD1|many|TRBV7-2|TRBJ2-7
TGTGCCAGCAGCTTAAAGGTGGGACAGGGGTTCGAGCAGTACTTC
CASSLKVGQGFEQYF
>-|few|TRBV7-3|TRBJ2-1
TGTGCCAGCAGCCCCCTGGGGGACAATGAGCAGTTCTTC
CASSPLGDNEQFF
>-|many|TRBV6-2/TRBV6-3|TRBJ1-1
TGTGCCAGCACCTCGGGCGGAAGGACTGAAGCTTTCTTT
CASTSGGRTEAFF
>TRBD1|-|TRBV4-1|TRBJ1-5
TGCGCCAGCAGCCCTCAGACAGGGGGCAATCAGCCCCAGCATTTT
CASSPQTGGNQPQHF
>-|-|TRBV6-2/TRBV6-3|TRBJ1-1
TGTGCCAGCAGGCCGGGACTCTTGAACACTGAAGCTTTCTTT
CASRPGLLNTEAFF
>TRBD1|-|TRBV5-1|TRBJ2-5
TGCGCCAGCAGCCCGTCGACAGGGGCAGAGACCCAGTACTTC
CASSPSTGAETQYF
>TRBD1|many|TRBV18|TRBJ1-4
TGTGCCAGCTCAGAGAACAGGGGGCCCAATGAAAAACTGTTTTTT
CASSENRGPNEKLFF
>-|few|TRBV5-1|TRBJ2-1
TGCGCCAGCAGCCCGGTACAGGTATATGAGCAGTTCTTC
CASSPVQVYEQFF
>TRBD2|many|TRBV20-1|TRBJ2-1
TGCAGTGCTAGATCCAGCGGGATAGGGGACAATGAGCAGTTCTTC
CSARSSGIGDNEQFF
>-|many|TRBV2|TRBJ2-7
TGTGCCAGCAGCGAATCTACAGGGTACGGGCAGTACTTC
CASSESTGYGQYF
>TRBD1|many|TRBV5-1|TRBJ1-3
TGCGCCAGCAGCTTGGAAGGGACAGGAGGAAACACCATATATTTT
CASSLEGTGGNTIYF
>-|-|TRBV6-4|TRBJ2-1
TGTGCCAGCAGTGCCCAGGGGGGCGATGAGCAGTTCTTC
CASSAQGGDEQFF